This T cell receptor beta chain was recorded in a study of T-cell memory formation after mild COVID-19. This clonotype is termed medium-sized (0.01 to 0.1%). The antigen remains unidentified. General study findings and limits: Pre-infection memory contained some responding clones, which suggested that cross-reactive memory had joined.

The CDR3 sequence is 15 residues long. Looked up from germline, CDR1 is SGHRS and CDR2 is YFSETQ. The germline V and J ends were trimmed by 0 bases and 7 bases, with 14 bases remaining between them. TCRdb processed the 5' RACE reads anew with MiXCR; each CDR3 protein has one entry. The sample consists of 60,000 to 65,000 distinct CDR3 sequences, about 9.4% of them appearing once. The rearrangement links TRBV5-1 to TRBJ2-1; perhaps TRBD1 as D (6 bases). The clonotype originates from a man between 18 and 35 years old who had mild COVID-19 (a few samples of this study predate the infection). Cell type and time point are not known. Sequenced sample: PBMCs or a T cell subset sorted from them (not recorded which). CDR3 DNA: TGCGCCAGCAGCTTGGGACAGGCAGCATGGAATGAGCAGTTCTTC. Translating it yields CASSLGQAAWNEQFF.